The sequence of this TCR beta chain was determined in a study of shared clonotypes between healthy human individuals. TCRdb's table, derived via immunoSEQ multiplex PCR, lists solely in-frame clones and lacks some. The sample gives 1.5 million to 2.5 million clones, about 95% of which show up once; approximately 1% is in the top ten. V was pared by 3 bases and J by 8 bases, with 14 bases between. This CDR3 has 14 residues. Germline V gives CDR1 MGHRA, CDR2 YSYEKL. Cells designated naive CD8 were CD45RO-negative and were positively selected for CCR7, with terminally differentiated effector memory CD45RA+ cells excluded.

The sample comprised naive CD8+ T cells sorted from blood. This receptor was identified in a man aged 18 to 30 in good health. The chain has TRBV4-1 and TRBJ2-1; possibly TRBD1 or TRBD2 for D (5 bases each). CDR3 bases: TGCGCCAGCAGCCAGCGGTCAAGGGGACATGAGCAGTTCTTC. Its protein is CASSQRSRGHEQFF.